Listed below are T cell receptor beta chains from one sample, sequenced in a study of T cells in lung cancer brain metastases. The table came from immunoSEQ multiplex PCR; TCRdb's copy has only in-frame clones and leaves some out. The sample lists several thousand clones; roughly 84% were seen once. The specimen was tumor tissue from the primary lung tumor. Receptors were obtained from a woman in her forties or fifties with non-small cell lung cancer. Each CDR3 is given with its conserved first and last residue. D genes are given only for firm matches. Only some rows state a clone size, as once, few, many or a class for expanded clones.

J | V | D | size | DNA | CDR3
TRBJ2-2 | TRBV7-2 | TRBD2 | NA | TGTGCCAGCAGCTTAGTCTCTAGCGGGGGTACGAGGGAGCTGTTTTTT | CASSLVSSGGTRELFF
TRBJ1-5 | TRBV21-1 | NA | NA | TGTGCCAGCATAAGGGGGAGGGGGCACCATCAGCCCCAGCATTTT | CASIRGRGHHQPQHF
TRBJ2-5 | TRBV6-1 | NA | NA | TGTGCCAGCAGTGACGAGTACCCGCAAGAGACCCAGTACTTC | CASSDEYPQETQYF
TRBJ2-1 | TRBV5-4 | TRBD2 | NA | TGTGCCAGCAGCTTGGTGGGCGCTAGCGGATACAATGAGCAGTTCTTC | CASSLVGASGYNEQFF
TRBJ1-2 | TRBV6-5 | NA | once | TGTGCCAGCAGTGGCCGAGCCCGTCCTGGCTATGGCTACACCTTC | CASSGRARPGYGYTF
TRBJ2-2 | TRBV19 | NA | NA | TGTGCCAGTATTGTAGGGTCGGGAAGCACCGGGGAGCTGTTTTTT | CASIVGSGSTGELFF
TRBJ1-5 | TRBV4-1 | NA | NA | TGCGCCAGCAGCCAAGAATCCGGGAGGGCCCAGCATTTT | CASSQESGRAQHF
TRBJ1-2 | TRBV7-9 | NA | NA | TGTGCCAGCAGCTTAGATTCGTTCCGGCACTATGGCTACACCTTC | CASSLDSFRHYGYTF
TRBJ2-7 | TRBV7-9 | NA | once | TGTGCCAGCAGCCACGGCCCTGAGCAGTACTTC | CASSHGPEQYF
TRBJ2-3 | TRBV7-8 | TRBD1 | NA | TGTGCCAGCAGCTTGCAGGGGGCAGTAGATACGCAGTATTTT | CASSLQGAVDTQYF
TRBJ2-2 | TRBV2 | TRBD1 | NA | TGTGCCAGCAGTGAATCCAGGGGGCGGGTGGACACCGGGGAGCTGTTTTTT | CASSESRGRVDTGELFF
TRBJ2-3 | TRBV18 | NA | NA | TGTGCCAGCTCACCACTACAGGCCGGCACAGATACGCAGTATTTT | CASSPLQAGTDTQYF
TRBJ2-1 | TRBV7-9 | NA | few | TGTGCCAGCAGCCCCGACAGCGTAGTCACCCCTAAGGAGTTCTTC | CASSPDSVVTPKEFF
TRBJ2-1 | TRBV2 | TRBD2 | NA | TGTGCCAGCAGTGAATCACGACTAGCGGGGCTGCCCAATGAGCAGTTCTTC | CASSESRLAGLPNEQFF
TRBJ2-3 | TRBV7-2 | TRBD2 | NA | TGTGCCAGCAGCGTCCGACTAGCGGGGGTAGGGAATACGCAGTATTTT | CASSVRLAGVGNTQYF
TRBJ2-3 | TRBV5-6 | TRBD1 | once | TGTGCCAGCAGCGCACAGGGGGCTCCAGTTACGCAGTATTTT | CASSAQGAPVTQYF
TRBJ2-5 | TRBV7-6 | NA | NA | TGTGCCAGCAGCTTAGCGGACAAGGGGCCAGAGACCCAGTACTTC | CASSLADKGPETQYF
TRBJ2-1 | TRBV9 | NA | NA | TGTGCCAGCAGCGTAGCCAGGAGCTCCTACAATGAGCAGTTCTTC | CASSVARSSYNEQFF
TRBJ2-3 | TRBV9 | TRBD2 | once | TGTGCCAGCAGCTCCGGGACTATGTTGACGCAGTATTTT | CASSSGTMLTQYF
TRBJ2-3 | TRBV6-4 | TRBD2 | once | TGTGCCAGCAGTGTTAGCGGGAGCACAGATACGCAGTATTTT | CASSVSGSTDTQYF
TRBJ2-7 | TRBV6-6 | NA | NA | TGTGCCAGCAGTCTCGGCTTTAGTAACCTGTTCTTC | CASSLGFSNLFF
TRBJ2-5 | TRBV5-4 | NA | NA | TGTGCCAGCAGCTTGGGAGATGTGGGGGAGACCCAGTACTTC | CASSLGDVGETQYF